This TCR beta chain was identified in a study of T cell repertoires in cytomegalovirus infection. Study-wide points: Adding up the frequency of public TCR beta families identified people who carried CMV plus the relevant HLA. The ex vivo response was dominated by HLA-C-restricted CMV-specific TCR beta clonotypes.

TCRdb reprocessed the reads via MiXCR and lists one record per CDR3 protein. The sample comprises around 350,000 distinct CDR3 sequences, around 18% of which are singletons, and around 9.3% rests with the top ten. Comments on this clonotype: Its antigen is not known.

The CDR3 is made up of 15 amino acids. The junction had 8 bases not matched to a gene; V was cut back by 7 bases and J by 3 bases. The chain employs TRBV12-3 or TRBV12-4 and TRBJ2-7; 11 nucleotides agree with TRBD2. The TCR comes from a human donor in good health (CMV status not recorded). Some clones in this sample may be carry-over from other donors' samples. Sequenced input: PBMCs. The CDR3 nucleotides are TGTGCCAGCACTTCCGGGACTAGCGGCGACTACGAGCAGTACTTC. This codes for CASTSGTSGDYEQYF.